Listed below are T cell receptor beta chains from one sample, sequenced in a study of blood T cells in healthy people across ages. TCRdb independently ran MiXCR on the 5' RACE reads; one entry per CDR3 protein. Of 780,000 or so distinct CDR3 sequences listed, more than 55% are singletons. The sequencing sample was made of blood. The receptors come from a middle-aged man in good health. Both conserved end residues are part of each CDR3. A D gene is named only where the DNA matches it firmly. Size is omitted from some rows. Given values are once, few, many or a class for expanded clones.

size,V,J,D,CDR3,DNA
-,TRBV4-3,TRBJ2-6,-,CASSQETRISGANVLTF,TGCGCCAGCAGCCAAGAAACCCGAATATCTGGGGCCAACGTCCTGACTTTC
-,TRBV6-5,TRBJ2-7,TRBD2,CASSSRGLSGSEQYF,TGTGCCAGCAGCTCCAGGGGCCTAAGCGGGAGCGAGCAGTACTTC
-,TRBV7-9,TRBJ1-5,-,CASSLGGLSDQPQHF,TGTGCCAGCAGCTTAGGGGGACTGTCCGATCAGCCCCAGCATTTT
-,TRBV7-8,TRBJ1-1,-,CASSYWGQLMNTEAFF,TGTGCCAGCAGCTACTGGGGCCAGCTTATGAACACTGAAGCTTTCTTT
few,TRBV11-2,TRBJ2-7,TRBD1,CASSLDRDRGYEQYF,TGTGCCAGCAGCTTAGACCGGGACAGGGGTTACGAGCAGTACTTC
-,TRBV18,TRBJ2-1,-,CASSPSGDTDNEQFF,TGTGCCAGCTCACCGTCGGGAGATACCGACAATGAGCAGTTCTTC
-,TRBV7-9,TRBJ2-3,TRBD1,CASSSGQGPDTQYF,TGTGCCAGCAGCTCAGGACAGGGCCCAGATACGCAGTATTTT
-,TRBV4-3,TRBJ1-6,-,CASSALSSVNNSPLHF,TGCGCCAGCAGCGCACTTAGCAGTGTCAATAATTCACCCCTCCACTTT
few,TRBV27,TRBJ2-5,-,CASSWGGRAQETQYF,TGTGCCAGCAGTTGGGGGGGGCGAGCCCAAGAGACCCAGTACTTC
-,TRBV7-9,TRBJ2-7,-,CASSREGDVDVYEQYF,TGTGCCAGCAGTCGAGAGGGAGACGTAGATGTCTACGAGCAGTACTTC
-,TRBV11-2,TRBJ2-1,TRBD1,CASSFGTGALIDLGEQFF,TGTGCCAGCAGCTTCGGGACAGGGGCGCTAATTGACTTAGGAGAGCAGTTCTTC
-,TRBV5-1,TRBJ2-7,-,CASSLAGGPRAYEQYF,TGCGCCAGCAGCTTGGCTGGGGGACCCAGGGCCTACGAGCAGTACTTC
-,TRBV10-3,TRBJ2-7,TRBD2,CAIRSGTSGTYEQYF,TGTGCCATCAGATCCGGAACTAGCGGTACCTACGAGCAGTACTTC
-,TRBV2,TRBJ2-4,-,CASREDYPQDIQYF,TGTGCCAGCAGGGAAGACTACCCTCAAGACATTCAGTACTTC
once,TRBV12-3/TRBV12-4,TRBJ2-3,TRBD1,CASSLRTGGADTQYF,TGTGCCAGCAGTCTTCGGACAGGGGGAGCAGATACGCAGTATTTT
-,TRBV4-3,TRBJ2-1,TRBD2,CASSQGSGSFEQFF,TGCGCCAGCAGCCAAGGCAGCGGGAGCTTTGAGCAGTTCTTC
-,TRBV12-3/TRBV12-4,TRBJ2-7,TRBD2,CASSSTGTSNYEQYF,TGTGCCAGCAGTTCGACCGGGACTAGCAACTACGAGCAGTACTTC
-,TRBV7-9,TRBJ1-1,-,CASSLEVREAFF,TGTGCCAGCAGCTTGGAGGTTCGTGAAGCTTTCTTT
-,TRBV6-2/TRBV6-3,TRBJ1-1,-,CASSYGGGWANTEAFF,TGTGCCAGCAGTTACGGTGGGGGCTGGGCGAACACTGAAGCTTTCTTT
-,TRBV6-2/TRBV6-3,TRBJ2-5,-,CASSYQQPMGGETQYF,TGTGCCAGCAGTTACCAGCAACCGATGGGGGGAGAGACCCAGTACTTC
-,TRBV7-2,TRBJ1-2,TRBD1,CASSLLNAGQGQNGYTF,TGTGCCAGCAGCTTATTGAACGCGGGACAGGGACAGAACGGCTACACCTTC
-,TRBV29-1,TRBJ2-7,TRBD1,CSAERDSPYEQYF,TGCAGCGCTGAACGGGACAGTCCCTACGAGCAGTACTTC
-,TRBV4-1,TRBJ2-5,-,CASSLSQVGETQYF,TGCGCCAGCAGCCTCTCCCAGGTGGGGGAGACCCAGTACTTC
few,TRBV14,TRBJ2-7,TRBD2,CASSPRLAGDYEQYF,TGTGCCAGCAGCCCCAGACTAGCGGGGGACTACGAGCAGTACTTC
-,TRBV9,TRBJ2-5,-,CASSPHVELGQETQYF,TGTGCCAGCAGCCCTCACGTCGAGTTGGGCCAAGAGACCCAGTACTTC
-,TRBV6-2/TRBV6-3,TRBJ1-5,-,CASSYRGYNQPQHF,TGTGCCAGCAGTTACAGAGGGTACAATCAGCCCCAGCATTTT
-,TRBV10-3,TRBJ1-5,TRBD1,CAIIGAGGANSNQPQHF,TGTGCCATCATTGGGGCAGGGGGCGCAAATAGCAATCAGCCCCAGCATTTT
-,TRBV5-1,TRBJ2-5,-,CASSLNRRGTEDGWTQYF,TGCGCCAGCAGCTTGAATCGGCGCGGCACGGAAGACGGGTGGACCCAGTACTTC
once,TRBV12-3/TRBV12-4,TRBJ2-1,TRBD1,CASSSGGTGEFF,TGTGCCAGCAGTTCGGGGGGGACAGGGGAGTTCTTC
-,TRBV6-5,TRBJ1-4,-,CASSYEVGTNEKLFF,TGTGCCAGCAGTTACGAGGTGGGAACTAATGAAAAACTGTTTTTT
-,TRBV7-9,TRBJ2-3,-,CASRIARVDTQYF,TGTGCCAGCAGAATAGCTCGAGTGGATACGCAGTATTTT
-,TRBV7-6,TRBJ2-7,-,CASSLDQGGYEQYF,TGTGCCAGCAGCTTAGATCAGGGGGGTTACGAGCAGTACTTC
-,TRBV12-3/TRBV12-4,TRBJ2-3,TRBD2,CASSFWGSAGEGPDTQYF,TGTGCCAGCAGTTTTTGGGGGTCGGCGGGAGAAGGCCCAGATACGCAGTATTTT
-,TRBV4-1,TRBJ2-7,TRBD1,CASSPRQGAYEQYF,TGCGCCAGCAGCCCACGACAGGGGGCCTACGAGCAGTACTTC
few,TRBV7-8,TRBJ2-6,-,CASSLVAGSGANVLTF,TGTGCCAGCAGCTTAGTAGCAGGTTCTGGGGCCAACGTCCTGACTTTC
-,TRBV6-1,TRBJ2-5,-,CASSGTRQVETQYF,TGTGCCAGCAGTGGGACGCGACAGGTGGAGACCCAGTACTTC
-,TRBV7-6,TRBJ2-7,-,CASSPQVAASYEQYF,TGTGCCAGCAGCCCCCAGGTAGCGGCGTCCTACGAGCAGTACTTC
many,TRBV29-1,TRBJ2-5,-,CSVELGPQGRGETQYF,TGCAGCGTTGAATTAGGACCACAGGGAAGAGGGGAGACCCAGTACTTC
-,TRBV2,TRBJ2-2,-,CASSRAPNTGELFF,TGTGCCAGCAGTCGGGCACCGAACACCGGGGAGCTGTTTTTT
-,TRBV29-1,TRBJ2-1,-,CSVVQLQETQFF,TGCAGCGTTGTACAGCTACAAGAGACCCAGTTCTTC
-,TRBV30,TRBJ1-1,-,CAWSVNRLGPKNTEAFF,TGTGCCTGGAGTGTAAACCGGCTGGGACCAAAAAACACTGAAGCTTTCTTT
few,TRBV18,TRBJ2-5,-,CASSPVPPETQYF,TGTGCCAGCTCACCAGTCCCCCCGGAGACCCAGTACTTC
-,TRBV6-1,TRBJ2-3,TRBD2,CASRDQRGGSSIGDTQYF,TGTGCCAGCAGAGACCAGCGGGGGGGCTCAAGTATCGGAGATACGCAGTATTTT
few,TRBV24-1,TRBJ2-5,TRBD1,CATSDRTGGQETQYF,TGTGCCACCAGTGACAGGACAGGGGGCCAGGAGACCCAGTACTTC
once,TRBV7-9,TRBJ2-4,-,CASSRLAGTLQNIQYF,TGTGCCAGCAGCCGCCTTGCAGGGACGCTCCAAAACATTCAGTACTTC
-,TRBV5-1,TRBJ2-1,TRBD2,CASSLGLAGLDEQFF,TGCGCCAGCAGCTTGGGCCTAGCGGGACTCGATGAGCAGTTCTTC
-,TRBV4-3,TRBJ1-1,-,CASSQVTNTGAFF,TGCGCCAGCAGCCAAGTGACGAACACTGGAGCTTTCTTT
-,TRBV7-6,TRBJ2-3,-,CASSLGAGSSTDTQYF,TGTGCCAGCAGCTTAGGGGCAGGATCTAGCACAGATACGCAGTATTTT
few,TRBV6-6,TRBJ2-5,-,CASKEAYQETQYF,TGTGCCAGCAAGGAGGCTTACCAAGAGACCCAGTACTTC
-,TRBV28,TRBJ2-1,-,CASSVLRQAEQFF,TGTGCCAGCAGTGTATTGAGGCAGGCTGAGCAGTTCTTC
many,TRBV6-6,TRBJ1-2,-,CASSYSQGLNGYTF,TGTGCCAGCAGTTACTCGCAGGGCCTGAATGGCTACACCTTC
-,TRBV9,TRBJ1-2,-,CASSLSVDGYTF,TGTGCCAGCAGCCTCTCCGTCGATGGCTACACCTTC
few,TRBV28,TRBJ1-2,TRBD1,CASRLDGTDYSYGYTF,TGTGCCAGCAGGCTGGACGGGACAGATTACTCCTATGGCTACACCTTC
-,TRBV18,TRBJ2-5,TRBD2,CASHGSGTIGETQYF,TGTGCCAGTCACGGTAGCGGGACGATCGGGGAGACCCAGTACTTC
few,TRBV25-1,TRBJ2-5,-,CASTRGLQETQYF,TGTGCCAGCACTCGGGGCTTACAAGAGACCCAGTACTTC
few,TRBV4-3,TRBJ2-1,-,CASSQRGHEQFF,TGCGCCAGCAGCCAAAGGGGTCATGAGCAGTTCTTC